This TCR beta chain was found in a study of shared clonotypes between healthy human individuals. Study overall: Three plates were used per donor for CD4 naive, three for CD4 memory, two for CD8 naive and one for CD8 memory. Findings and caveats of the study: The expectation was that sequencing depth would affect clonotype sharing among donors.

The CDR3 is 16 amino acids. CDR1 MRHNA and CDR2 SNTAGT come from the germline V gene. Between the trimmed V and J ends, which lost 0 bases and 1 base, there was a span of 9 bases. A remark on this clone: Its specificity is unknown.

Every subset's genomic DNA went evenly onto several immunoSEQ plates. Some 30,000 T cell genomes (around 200 ng DNA) went into each sorted-subset replicate. Method: immunoSEQ multiplex PCR; TCRdb's copy keeps in-frame clones and lacks some. Found here are over 1.4 million clones, 95% to 97% of them singletons; the top ten hold over 1%. The chain combines TRBV6-4 with TRBJ2-2; D remains unclear. Sequenced sample: naive CD4+ T cells sorted from blood. Subset here: CD45RA+ positively selected. This TCR was recovered from a man aged 25-40 years in good health. As DNA, the CDR3 is TGTGCCAGCAGTGACTCGAGTTCTAGGAACACCGGGGAGCTGTTTTTT. Translated, it gives CASSDSSSRNTGELFF.